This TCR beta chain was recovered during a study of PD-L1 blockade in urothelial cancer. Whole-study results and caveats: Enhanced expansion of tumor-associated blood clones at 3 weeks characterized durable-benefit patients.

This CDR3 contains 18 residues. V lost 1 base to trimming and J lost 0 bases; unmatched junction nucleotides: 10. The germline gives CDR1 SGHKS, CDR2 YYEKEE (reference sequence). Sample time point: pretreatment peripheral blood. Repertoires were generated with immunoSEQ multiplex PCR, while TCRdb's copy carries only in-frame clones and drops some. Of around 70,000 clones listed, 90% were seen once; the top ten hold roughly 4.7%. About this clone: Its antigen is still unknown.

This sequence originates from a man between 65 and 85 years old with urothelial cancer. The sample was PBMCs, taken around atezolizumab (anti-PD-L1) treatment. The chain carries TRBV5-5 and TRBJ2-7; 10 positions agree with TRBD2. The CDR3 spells CASSLYPSGSGFSYEQYF. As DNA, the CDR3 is TGTGCCAGCAGCTTGTATCCTAGCGGGAGCGGGTTCTCCTACGAGCAGTACTTC.